A single T cell receptor (beta chain) is shown here with its context. The antigen is unknown. The data belong to a study of identical twins. Study-level results: Beta out-of-frame sequences showed weaker excess twin sharing.

TCRdb passed the 5' RACE reads through MiXCR, listing each CDR3 protein once. The table lists 700,000 to 950,000 distinct CDR3 sequences, more than 9% of them singletons. Per germline, CDR1 SGHRS and CDR2 YFSETQ. J lost 7 bases, V lost 4 bases, and 14 bases had no gene match. The CDR3 length is 17 residues. These data were also reused for a study on yellow fever vaccine responses in identical twins.

This rearrangement joins TRBV5-1 to TRBJ1-6; 7 positions agree with TRBD1. The specimen was PBMCs. The sequence was collected from a woman in her late teens or twenties in good health. The CDR3 sequence is CASSTGAQGYGNSPLHF. The CDR3 DNA reads TGCGCCAGCAGCACAGGGGCACAGGGGTATGGGAATTCACCCCTCCACTTT.